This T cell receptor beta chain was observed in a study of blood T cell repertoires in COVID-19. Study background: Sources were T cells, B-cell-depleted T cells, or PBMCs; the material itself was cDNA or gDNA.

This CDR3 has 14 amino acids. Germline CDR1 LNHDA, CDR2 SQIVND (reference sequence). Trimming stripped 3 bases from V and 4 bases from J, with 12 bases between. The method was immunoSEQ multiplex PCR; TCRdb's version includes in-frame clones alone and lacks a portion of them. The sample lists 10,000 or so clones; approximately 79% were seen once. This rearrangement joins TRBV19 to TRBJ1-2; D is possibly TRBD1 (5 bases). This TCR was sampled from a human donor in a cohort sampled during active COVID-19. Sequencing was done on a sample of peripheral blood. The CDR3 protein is CASSISRAGYGYTF. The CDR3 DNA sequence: TGTGCCAGTAGTATTTCCAGGGCAGGCTATGGCTACACCTTC.